This is a list of T cell receptor beta chains from one sample in a study of cytomegalovirus exposure and HLA in healthy donors. The table came from immunoSEQ multiplex PCR; TCRdb's copy has only in-frame clones and leaves some out. The repertoire holds some 100,000 clones, with roughly 83% as singletons. Sequencing used PBMCs. Receptor source: a female donor in good health and CMV-seropositive. Both conserved end residues are part of each CDR3. D genes are given only for firm matches. Expanded clones are given a class, and other clones once, few, many or no size at all.

TRBJ1-3	TRBV9	NA	NA	TGTGCCAGCAGTCCTGCTCAGAGGCCGGGGGGAAACACCATATATTTT	CASSPAQRPGGNTIYF
TRBJ2-2	TRBV6-6	NA	NA	TGTGCCAGCAGCCGCGGGAACACCGGGGAGCTGTTTTTT	CASSRGNTGELFF
TRBJ1-2	TRBV4-1	NA	NA	TGCGCCAGCAGCCTTAGGAGGGATCTCGGCTACACCTTC	CASSLRRDLGYTF
TRBJ2-1	TRBV18	NA	NA	TGTGCCAGCTCACCAGAACTTGGGCGGGCTGGGCGGAATGAGCAGTTCTTC	CASSPELGRAGRNEQFF
TRBJ1-2	TRBV6-1	NA	NA	TGTGCCAGCGTAGGACAGAACTATGGCTACACCTTC	CASVGQNYGYTF
TRBJ2-2	TRBV7-2	NA	NA	TGTGCCAGCAGCTTGCGGGGAACGCCGAACACCGGGGAGCTGTTTTTT	CASSLRGTPNTGELFF
TRBJ2-1	TRBV19	TRBD2	NA	TGTGCCAGTAGTATGGGCGGGAGTTGGAACAATGAGCAGTTCTTC	CASSMGGSWNNEQFF
TRBJ2-1	TRBV7-9	NA	NA	TGTGCCAGCAGCGCCCAGGGGTATGAGCAGTTCTTC	CASSAQGYEQFF
TRBJ2-6	TRBV23-1	NA	NA	TGCGCCAGCAGACCTACAGGGAACTCGAGCTCTGGGGCCAACGTCCTGACTTTC	CASRPTGNSSSGANVLTF
TRBJ1-5	TRBV27	NA	NA	TGTGCCAGCAGTTTATCCCGGACTTGGGGTCAGCCCCAGCATTTT	CASSLSRTWGQPQHF
TRBJ1-1	TRBV5-8	NA	NA	TGTGCCAGCAGCTTTGGTAGTGAAGCTTTCTTT	CASSFGSEAFF
TRBJ1-5	TRBV19	NA	NA	TGTGCCAGTAGTCCCCGGGGGTCCGGGTCAAGCAATCAGCCCCAGCATTTT	CASSPRGSGSSNQPQHF
TRBJ2-7	TRBV6-6	NA	NA	TGTGCCAGCTTCCGGGACACCCTCTACGAGCAGTACTTC	CASFRDTLYEQYF
TRBJ2-3	TRBV6-5	NA	NA	TGTGCCAGCAGGCCCACGGCGGGGTCCCCGTATTTT	CASRPTAGSPYF
TRBJ1-5	TRBV4-2	NA	NA	TGTGCCAGCAGCCAAGGGGAGGGGGTCGGAAGCAATCAGCCCCAGCATTTT	CASSQGEGVGSNQPQHF
TRBJ2-7	TRBV28	TRBD2	NA	TGTGCCAGCACTCAGGGAGGGAGTCTTTGGGAGCAGTACTTC	CASTQGGSLWEQYF
TRBJ1-1	TRBV19	NA	once	TGTGCCAGTAGCCCCGGTCGCCTGAACACTGAAGCTTTCTTT	CASSPGRLNTEAFF
TRBJ1-6	TRBV19	TRBD1	once	TGTGCCAGTAGTATGAACAGGGGTAATTCACCCCTCCACTTT	CASSMNRGNSPLHF
TRBJ2-7	TRBV5-4	TRBD2	few	TGTGCCAGCAGTGCAACTAGCGGGGGTTTCTACGAGCAGTACTTC	CASSATSGGFYEQYF
TRBJ1-2	TRBV11-2	TRBD1	few	TGTGCCAGCAGCTTAGCTCCGGGACAGGGATATGGCTACACCTTC	CASSLAPGQGYGYTF
TRBJ1-1	TRBV10-1	NA	NA	TGCGCCAGCAGCCGACAGGCGAACACTGAAGCTTTCTTT	CASSRQANTEAFF
TRBJ2-7	TRBV2	TRBD1	NA	TGTGCCAGCAGTGAACGGGACAGGGCCTACGAGCAGTACTTC	CASSERDRAYEQYF
TRBJ1-5	TRBV6-5	TRBD1	NA	TGTGCCAGCAGCTCAGGGGGCGCGAGTCAGCCCCAGCATTTT	CASSSGGASQPQHF
TRBJ2-7	TRBV18	TRBD1	NA	TGTGCCAGCTCACCACGAAGCGACATGGGACAGGGAGGCGTTCGGTACTTC	CASSPRSDMGQGGVRYF
TRBJ1-2	TRBV6-5	TRBD1	NA	TGTGCCAGCAGATTCGACAGGGCGTCGCCGGGCTACACCTTC	CASRFDRASPGYTF
TRBJ2-5	TRBV10-1	NA	NA	TGCGCCAGCAGTGACGGGGGAGGGGGTCGGGAGACCCAGTACTTC	CASSDGGGGRETQYF
TRBJ2-2	TRBV18	NA	NA	TGTGCCAGCTCACCGTCGGGAACAAGCGGGGAGCTGTTTTTT	CASSPSGTSGELFF
TRBJ2-5	TRBV15	TRBD1	NA	TGTGCCACCAGCAGAGGGACAGGGAAGTCAGAGACCCAGTACTTC	CATSRGTGKSETQYF
TRBJ2-7	TRBV30	TRBD1	few	TGTGCCTGGAGGGACAGGGTCCAGCAGTACTTC	CAWRDRVQQYF